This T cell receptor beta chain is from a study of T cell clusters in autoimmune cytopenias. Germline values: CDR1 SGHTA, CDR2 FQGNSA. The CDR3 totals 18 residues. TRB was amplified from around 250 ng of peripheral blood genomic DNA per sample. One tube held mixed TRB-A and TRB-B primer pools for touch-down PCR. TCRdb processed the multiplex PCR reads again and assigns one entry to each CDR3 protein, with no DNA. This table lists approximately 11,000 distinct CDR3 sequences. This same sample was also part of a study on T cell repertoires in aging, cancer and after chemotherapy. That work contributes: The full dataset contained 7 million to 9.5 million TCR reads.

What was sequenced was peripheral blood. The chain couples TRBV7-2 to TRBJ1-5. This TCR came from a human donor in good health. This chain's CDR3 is CASSLDFRGQAFGQPQHF.